Detailed here is one TCR beta chain. Repertoires were generated with immunoSEQ multiplex PCR, while TCRdb's copy carries only in-frame clones and drops some. The data contain tens of thousands of clones, roughly 98% of them seen just once; the ten biggest clones take up approximately 0.17%. These data belong to a study of technical replicates of blood from a handful of donors. The CDR3 loop spans 14 amino acids. Germline V gene lookup returns CDR1 SGHRS and CDR2 YFSETQ. V was clipped by 4 bases and J by 0 bases, with 8 bases between them. The sample comprised T cells isolated from PBMCs. The source is a human donor in good health. The chain is built from TRBV5-1 and TRBJ1-5; D gene ambiguous. The CDR3 reads CASSEGVSNQPQHF. The CDR3 DNA sequence: TGCGCCAGCAGCGAGGGTGTTAGCAATCAGCCCCAGCATTTT.